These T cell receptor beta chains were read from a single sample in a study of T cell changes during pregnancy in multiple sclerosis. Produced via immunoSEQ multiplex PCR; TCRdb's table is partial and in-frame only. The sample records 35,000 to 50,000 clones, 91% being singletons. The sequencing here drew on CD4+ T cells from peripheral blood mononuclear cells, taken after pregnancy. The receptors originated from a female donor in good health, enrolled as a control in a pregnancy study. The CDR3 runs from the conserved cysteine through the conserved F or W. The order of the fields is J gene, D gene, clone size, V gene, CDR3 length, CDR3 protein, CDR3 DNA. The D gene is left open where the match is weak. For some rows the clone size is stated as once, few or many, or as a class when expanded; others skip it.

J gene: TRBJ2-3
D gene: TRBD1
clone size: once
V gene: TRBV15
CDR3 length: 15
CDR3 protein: CATSIRQGWTDTQYF
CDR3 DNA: TGTGCCACCAGCATTAGACAGGGGTGGACAGATACGCAGTATTTT

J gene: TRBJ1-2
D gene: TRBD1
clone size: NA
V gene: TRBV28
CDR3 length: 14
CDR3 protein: CASSITGGAGGYTF
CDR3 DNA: TGTGCCAGCAGTATTACAGGGGGCGCGGGCGGCTACACCTTC

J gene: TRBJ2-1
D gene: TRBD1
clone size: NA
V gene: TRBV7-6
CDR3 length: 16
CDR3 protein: CASSLAGTGMYNEQFF
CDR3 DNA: TGTGCCAGCAGCTTAGCCGGGACAGGGATGTACAATGAGCAGTTCTTC

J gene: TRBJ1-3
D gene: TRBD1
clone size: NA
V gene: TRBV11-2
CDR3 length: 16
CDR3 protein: CASSNLDRVFGNTIYF
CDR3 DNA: TGTGCCAGCAGCAACCTGGACAGGGTCTTTGGAAACACCATATATTTT

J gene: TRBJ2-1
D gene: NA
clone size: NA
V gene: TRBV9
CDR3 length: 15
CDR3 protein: CASSQDVAGYNEQFF
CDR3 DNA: TGTGCCAGCAGCCAAGACGTGGCAGGCTACAATGAGCAGTTCTTC

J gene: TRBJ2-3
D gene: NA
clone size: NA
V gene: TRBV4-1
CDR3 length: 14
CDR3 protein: CASSPQPGADTQYF
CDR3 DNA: TGCGCCAGCAGCCCCCAACCGGGAGCAGATACGCAGTATTTT

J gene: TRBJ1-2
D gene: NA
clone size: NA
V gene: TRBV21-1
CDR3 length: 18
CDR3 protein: CASSFQPAGQGFRYGYTF
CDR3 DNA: TGTGCCAGCAGCTTCCAACCCGCGGGACAGGGGTTTCGGTATGGCTACACCTTC

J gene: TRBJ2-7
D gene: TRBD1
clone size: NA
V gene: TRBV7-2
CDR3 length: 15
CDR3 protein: CASSSTGTEGYEQYF
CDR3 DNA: TGTGCCAGCAGCTCGACCGGGACAGAAGGCTACGAGCAGTACTTC

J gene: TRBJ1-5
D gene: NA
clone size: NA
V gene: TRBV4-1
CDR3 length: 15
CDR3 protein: CASSRGPEGNQPQHF
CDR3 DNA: TGCGCCAGCAGTCGAGGGCCAGAAGGAAATCAGCCCCAGCATTTT

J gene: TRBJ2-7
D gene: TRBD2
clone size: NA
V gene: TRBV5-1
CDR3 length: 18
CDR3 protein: CASSPTRTSGSESGEQYF
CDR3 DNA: TGCGCCAGCAGCCCCACCCGGACTAGCGGGAGTGAGTCTGGCGAGCAGTACTTC

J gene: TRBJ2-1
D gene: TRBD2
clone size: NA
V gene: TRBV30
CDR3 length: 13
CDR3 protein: CAWTSGSVGEQFF
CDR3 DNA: TGTGCCTGGACTAGCGGGAGTGTCGGTGAGCAGTTCTTC

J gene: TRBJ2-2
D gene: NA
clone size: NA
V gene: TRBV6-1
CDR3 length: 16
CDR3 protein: CASSESVRGNTGELFF
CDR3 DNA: TGTGCCAGCAGTGAATCAGTCAGGGGTAACACCGGGGAGCTGTTTTTT

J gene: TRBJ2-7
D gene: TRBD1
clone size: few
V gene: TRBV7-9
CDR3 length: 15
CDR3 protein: CASTNPGQGSYEQYF
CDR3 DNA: TGTGCCAGCACCAACCCAGGACAGGGGTCCTACGAGCAGTACTTC

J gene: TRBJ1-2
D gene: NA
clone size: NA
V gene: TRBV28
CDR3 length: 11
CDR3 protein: CASSRSEGYTF
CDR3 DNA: TGTGCCAGCAGTCGGAGTGAAGGCTACACCTTC

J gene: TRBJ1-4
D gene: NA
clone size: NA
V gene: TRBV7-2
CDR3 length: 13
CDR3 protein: CASSLTLVEKLFF
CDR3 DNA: TGTGCCAGCAGCCTTACACTTGTGGAGAAACTGTTTTTT

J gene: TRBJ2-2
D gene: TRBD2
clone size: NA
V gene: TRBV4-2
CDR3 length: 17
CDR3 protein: CASSPNPGLAGAGELFF
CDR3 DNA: TGTGCCAGCAGTCCTAACCCGGGACTAGCGGGTGCCGGGGAGCTGTTTTTT

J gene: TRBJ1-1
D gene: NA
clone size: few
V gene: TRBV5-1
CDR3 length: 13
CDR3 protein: CASMGALNTEAFF
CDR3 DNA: TGCGCCAGCATGGGAGCGCTGAACACTGAAGCTTTCTTT

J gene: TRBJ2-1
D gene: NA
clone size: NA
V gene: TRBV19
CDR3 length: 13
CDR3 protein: CATRDFGSDEQFF
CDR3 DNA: TGTGCCACGAGGGATTTTGGGTCGGATGAGCAGTTCTTC

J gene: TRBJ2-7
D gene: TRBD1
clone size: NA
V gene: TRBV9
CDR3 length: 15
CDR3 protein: CASSVGDRGLYEQYF
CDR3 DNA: TGTGCCAGCAGCGTAGGGGACAGGGGGCTGTACGAGCAGTACTTC

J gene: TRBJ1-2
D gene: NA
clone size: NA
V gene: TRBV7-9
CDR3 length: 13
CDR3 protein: CASSLIGDGGYTF
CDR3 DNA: TGTGCCAGCAGCTTAATCGGGGATGGAGGCTACACCTTC

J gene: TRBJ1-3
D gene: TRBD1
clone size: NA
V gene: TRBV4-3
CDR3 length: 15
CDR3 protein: CASSRQGGSGNTIYF
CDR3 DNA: TGCGCCAGCAGCAGACAGGGGGGATCTGGAAACACCATATATTTT

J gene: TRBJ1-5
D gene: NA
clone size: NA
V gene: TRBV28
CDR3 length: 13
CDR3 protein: CASTLPARQPQHF
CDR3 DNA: TGTGCCAGCACTCTCCCCGCCAGACAGCCCCAGCATTTT

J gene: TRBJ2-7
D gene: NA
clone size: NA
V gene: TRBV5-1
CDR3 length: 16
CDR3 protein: CASSLGWLAETYEQYF
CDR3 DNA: TGCGCCAGCAGCTTGGGGTGGCTAGCAGAGACCTACGAGCAGTACTTC

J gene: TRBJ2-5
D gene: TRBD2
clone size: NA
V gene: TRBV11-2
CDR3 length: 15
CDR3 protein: CASSSSGGALETQYF
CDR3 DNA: TGTGCCAGCAGCAGTAGCGGGGGGGCTTTGGAGACCCAGTACTTC

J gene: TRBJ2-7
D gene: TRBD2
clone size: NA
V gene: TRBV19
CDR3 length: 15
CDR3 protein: CASSKLLAGVDEQYF
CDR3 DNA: TGTGCCAGTAGTAAACTACTAGCGGGAGTTGACGAGCAGTACTTC

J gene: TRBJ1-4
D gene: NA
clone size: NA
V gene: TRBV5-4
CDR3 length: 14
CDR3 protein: CASSSGLPGEKLFF
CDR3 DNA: TGTGCCAGCAGCTCCGGGCTCCCAGGGGAAAAACTGTTTTTT